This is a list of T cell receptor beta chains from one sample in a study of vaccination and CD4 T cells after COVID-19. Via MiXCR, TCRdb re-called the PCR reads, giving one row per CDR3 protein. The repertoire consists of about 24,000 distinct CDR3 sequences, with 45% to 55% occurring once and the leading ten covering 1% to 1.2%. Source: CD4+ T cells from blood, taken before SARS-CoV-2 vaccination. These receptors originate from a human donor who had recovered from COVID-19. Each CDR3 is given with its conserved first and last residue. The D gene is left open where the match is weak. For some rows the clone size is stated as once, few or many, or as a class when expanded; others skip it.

CDR3 DNA: TGTGCCAGCTCGGGACTAGAAACAGATACGCAGTATTTT
CDR3 protein: CASSGLETDTQYF
V gene: TRBV18
clone size: NA
J gene: TRBJ2-3
D gene: TRBD2

CDR3 DNA: TGTGCCAGCAGTCGGGAAGGGGGCGATACGCAGTATTTT
CDR3 protein: CASSREGGDTQYF
V gene: TRBV2
clone size: few
J gene: TRBJ2-3
D gene: TRBD1

CDR3 DNA: TGCAGTGCCCGATCCCCCCGTGGAGGAATTCAAAACATTCAGTACTTC
CDR3 protein: CSARSPRGGIQNIQYF
V gene: TRBV20-1
clone size: few
J gene: TRBJ2-4
D gene: NA

CDR3 DNA: TGTGCCAGTAGAGCTAGCGGGAGTTCAAAGGAGACCCAGTACTTC
CDR3 protein: CASRASGSSKETQYF
V gene: TRBV19
clone size: NA
J gene: TRBJ2-5
D gene: TRBD2

CDR3 DNA: TGTGCCAGCAACGCCGGGTCGGGGCAAGAGACCCAGTACTTC
CDR3 protein: CASNAGSGQETQYF
V gene: TRBV7-8
clone size: NA
J gene: TRBJ2-5
D gene: NA

CDR3 DNA: TGTGGGACAGGCTCTGGAAACACCATATATTTT
CDR3 protein: CGTGSGNTIYF
V gene: TRBV29-1
clone size: NA
J gene: TRBJ1-3
D gene: TRBD1

CDR3 DNA: TGCAGTGCGCCAAGGGTCGGGACAGGGGGGTATGGCTACACCTTC
CDR3 protein: CSAPRVGTGGYGYTF
V gene: TRBV20-1
clone size: few
J gene: TRBJ1-2
D gene: TRBD1

CDR3 DNA: TGTGCCAGTAGTGCTGGAGGAGGAAACATTCAGTACTTC
CDR3 protein: CASSAGGGNIQYF
V gene: TRBV19
clone size: NA
J gene: TRBJ2-4
D gene: NA

CDR3 DNA: TGTGCCAGCAGCCCAGGACAGGGCGCGGAATACTATGGCTACACCTTC
CDR3 protein: CASSPGQGAEYYGYTF
V gene: TRBV7-2
clone size: NA
J gene: TRBJ1-2
D gene: TRBD1

CDR3 DNA: TGCAGTGCTCCGGGACAAGCAAGCAATCAGCCCCAGCATTTT
CDR3 protein: CSAPGQASNQPQHF
V gene: TRBV20-1
clone size: few
J gene: TRBJ1-5
D gene: NA

CDR3 DNA: TGTGCCAGCAAACCGGGACAGGGGACAGATACGCAGTATTTT
CDR3 protein: CASKPGQGTDTQYF
V gene: TRBV6-1
clone size: NA
J gene: TRBJ2-3
D gene: TRBD1

CDR3 DNA: TGTGCCAGCTCACCACCGCTGGGCTCGAAAGGAGAGACCCAGTACTTC
CDR3 protein: CASSPPLGSKGETQYF
V gene: TRBV18
clone size: once
J gene: TRBJ2-5
D gene: NA

CDR3 DNA: TGTGCCAGCAGCTTATTGCGGGAAGTGGAGACCCAGTACTTC
CDR3 protein: CASSLLREVETQYF
V gene: TRBV7-2
clone size: NA
J gene: TRBJ2-5
D gene: NA

CDR3 DNA: TGTGCCAGCAGCCGGGACAGAAATAATTCACCCCTCCACTTT
CDR3 protein: CASSRDRNNSPLHF
V gene: TRBV12-3/TRBV12-4
clone size: NA
J gene: TRBJ1-6
D gene: TRBD1

CDR3 DNA: TGTGCCAGCACCAGCGGACTAGCGGATACGCAGTATTTT
CDR3 protein: CASTSGLADTQYF
V gene: TRBV6-2/TRBV6-3
clone size: few
J gene: TRBJ2-3
D gene: TRBD2

CDR3 DNA: TGTGCCACCAGCAGAGGAGGGAATTATCAGCCCCAGCATTTT
CDR3 protein: CATSRGGNYQPQHF
V gene: TRBV15
clone size: NA
J gene: TRBJ1-5
D gene: NA

CDR3 DNA: TGCAGTGGCCCGGGGTTGAACACTGAAGCTTTCTTT
CDR3 protein: CSGPGLNTEAFF
V gene: TRBV20-1
clone size: NA
J gene: TRBJ1-1
D gene: NA